This TCR beta chain was captured in a study of CD8 T cells in ankylosing spondylitis (dated by TCRdb to the late 2010s). Background on the whole study: The study profiled T cell receptor beta repertoires in healthy donors and ankylosing spondylitis patients to find disease-linked TCR variants. The whole study cohort included 90 to 120 healthy donors and about two dozen ankylosing spondylitis patients. Samples of peripheral blood were taken, and for ankylosing spondylitis patients, synovial fluid was collected as well.

Synovial fluid samples and blood samples obtained from the same ankylosing spondylitis patients were matched. The sequencer listed for this sample is Illumina HiSeq 2500. Quantitative 5'-RACE with molecular barcodes was the method used to prepare the TCR beta libraries. The study's own analysis went as follows. A new computational method, built on a probabilistic model of VDJ rearrangement, was used to identify disease-linked TCR variants. The raw public reads went through TCRdb reprocessing: fastp at Q25, MiXCR clone calling, in-frame beta chains kept. A single entry per CDR3 protein holds the most common genes and DNA from its merged rows. It is TCRdb's table, rather than the study itself, that gives the V and J calls and clone size. Counted in this sample were about 110,000 distinct CDR3 sequences; around 24% of them appeared once. About 12% of the sample is in the top ten clones. Germline trimming: 2 bases from V, 4 bases from J; junction bases outside gene matches: 3. Per the germline V gene, ENHRY is the CDR1 and SYGVKD is the CDR2. From the cysteine through the phenylalanine, the CDR3 covers 14 amino acids. The only DNA kept is the CDR3, 42 bases in frame from the first base.

Here is what the overall study found, with its caveats: The disease-linked clones were reported to be significantly enriched in matched synovial fluid samples from ankylosing spondylitis patients. The disease-linked clones had a CD8+ phenotype and were found at relatively low frequencies in peripheral blood. A TCR beta motif made up of several highly homologous amino acid variants appeared to be characteristic of blood from ankylosing spondylitis patients. Some motif variants were previously reported in synovial fluid and blood of reactive arthritis patients, suggesting common disease-initiation mechanisms.

Details on this clonotype: Its antigen has not been determined. Base qualities are not provided; no much larger clone lies one nucleotide away.

Sequenced: synovial fluid, either unsorted or a sorted T cell fraction (not recorded which). This receptor was taken from a male donor with ankylosing spondylitis. The rearranged chain carries TRBV10-3 and TRBJ2-3, and 7 junction bases match TRBD2. The DNA is TGTGCCATCAGTGAGAGCGGGATCGCAGATACGCAGTATTTT. Its protein is CAISESGIADTQYF.